The source of this T cell receptor beta chain is a study of blood T cell repertoires in COVID-19. Germline V gives CDR1 SGHVS, CDR2 FQNEAQ. This CDR3 is built from 16 residues. V shed 5 bases, J shed 6 bases, and the junction held 11 bases outside the gene matches. This table comes from immunoSEQ multiplex PCR, and its TCRdb copy is limited to in-frame clones, with some not included. The table shows 650,000 to 800,000 clones, with just under 90% occurring only once. V usage is TRBV7-8 and J usage is TRBJ1-5; TRBD1 matches 9 bases. The receptor was isolated from a woman between 18 and 29 years old with acute or convalescent COVID-19. The material sequenced was peripheral blood. CDR3 nucleotides: TGTGCCAGCAGCAAGAATCTGGGACAGGGAGGTCAGCCCCAGCATTTT. Protein sequence: CASSKNLGQGGQPQHF. The complete variable domain, with remaining parts taken from reference TRBV7-8 and TRBJ1-5, reads GAGVSQSPRYKVAKRGQDVALRCDPISGHVSLFWYQQALGQGPEFLTYFQNEAQLDKSGLPSDRFFAERPEGSVSTLKIQRTQQEDSAVYLCASSKNLGQGGQPQHFGDGTRLSIL.